One and the same sample provided the 5 T cell receptor beta chains below, sequenced in a study of blood T cell repertoires in COVID-19. Repertoires were generated with immunoSEQ multiplex PCR, while TCRdb's copy carries only in-frame clones and drops some. The data hold some 250,000 clones, with around 86% observed a single time. Sequencing used peripheral blood. These receptor sequences come from a woman aged 55-69 years with COVID-19, enrolled during active disease.

This rearrangement joins TRBV7-5 to TRBJ2-7; the table's TRBD2 call for D was not verified on the DNA. TRBV7-5 counts as a pseudogene. The CDR3 covers 19 residues. The CDR3 reads CARSLGAGDYNGPSSEQYF. The DNA for the CDR3 is TGTGCCAGAAGCTTAGGGGCGGGAGACTACAACGGACCAAGTAGCGAGCAGTACTTC.

The V call is TRBV9, the J call TRBJ1-2, with D perhaps matching TRBD1 (5 bases). Germline-derived CDR1 and CDR2 are SGDLS and YYNGEE. The V and J ends lost 3 bases and 7 bases respectively, with 19 bases between them. The CDR3 totals 15 residues. The CDR3 loop reads CASSAAETGGSGYTF. In DNA, the CDR3 is TGTGCCAGCAGCGCGGCTGAGACGGGGGGTTCTGGCTACACCTTC.

The chain combines TRBV28 with TRBJ2-7; unclear D gene. Trimming stripped 3 bases from V and 4 bases from J, with 10 bases between. The length of the CDR3 is 13 residues. Germline V lookup: CDR1 MDHEN, CDR2 SYDVKM. In DNA, the CDR3 is TGTGCCAGCAGTTTGGGCCCGTTTTACGAGCAGTACTTC. Translation: CASSLGPFYEQYF. Looking up the rest from reference TRBV28 and TRBJ2-7 gives the full variable domain: DVKVTQSSRYLVKRTGEKVFLECVQDMDHENMFWYRQDPGLGLRLIYFSYDVKMKEKGDIPEGYSVSREKKERFSLILESASTNQTSMYLCASSLGPFYEQYFGPGTRLTVT.

V gene TRBV10-3 combines with J gene TRBJ1-1; the match to TRBD1 covers 7 bases. Germline V gene lookup returns CDR1 ENHRY and CDR2 SYGVKD. J was trimmed by 7 bases and V by 7 bases; bases with no gene match: 9. The length of the CDR3 is 13 residues. CDR3 DNA sequence: TGTGCCATCAAGTCCATGAGGGACAGTGAAGCTTTCTTT. Translated: CAIKSMRDSEAFF.

The rearrangement joins TRBV5-6 to TRBJ2-4, with D maybe TRBD2 (5 bases). This CDR3 contains 13 residues. With 7 bases removed from V and 9 bases from J, the gap between germline ends came to 17 bases. Germline lookup yields CDR1 SGHDT and CDR2 YYEEEE. The CDR3 here is CASHQVRERIQYF. The CDR3, as DNA: TGTGCCAGCCATCAGGTCCGGGAACGCATTCAGTACTTC.